This is a list of T cell receptor beta chains from one sample in a study of identical twins. TCRdb recomputed calls from the 5' RACE reads with MiXCR, one row per CDR3 protein. The sample lists under 350,000 distinct CDR3 sequences, 7.5% to 9.5% seen once, with roughly 6.8% in the top ten. The sample also formed part of further work on yellow fever vaccine responses in identical twins.

Material for sequencing was CD8+ T cells sorted from blood. The receptors come from a young woman in good health. Each CDR3 is given with its conserved first and last residue. Each record gives: D gene, V gene, clone size, J gene, CDR3 protein, CDR3 DNA. A D gene is named only where the DNA matches it firmly. Clone sizes are given selectively: once, few, many, or a class where the clone is expanded.

d_gene: .; v_gene: TRBV30; abundance: .; j_gene: TRBJ2-1; CDR3aa: CAWSHTGLYNEQFF; CDR3nt: TGTGCCTGGAGTCACACGGGACTCTACAATGAGCAGTTCTTC
d_gene: .; v_gene: TRBV5-1; abundance: .; j_gene: TRBJ2-5; CDR3aa: CASSLAGKETQYF; CDR3nt: TGCGCCAGCAGCTTGGCCGGGAAAGAGACCCAGTACTTC
d_gene: .; v_gene: TRBV5-6; abundance: few; j_gene: TRBJ2-1; CDR3aa: CASSLVGGGPYNEQFF; CDR3nt: TGTGCCAGCAGCTTGGTTGGCGGGGGCCCGTACAATGAGCAGTTCTTC
d_gene: .; v_gene: TRBV3-1; abundance: .; j_gene: TRBJ2-2; CDR3aa: CASSQSLVPDNPGELFF; CDR3nt: TGTGCCAGCAGCCAATCTTTGGTCCCAGATAATCCCGGGGAGCTGTTTTTT
d_gene: .; v_gene: TRBV6-1; abundance: .; j_gene: TRBJ2-7; CDR3aa: CASSEVVDRNYEQYF; CDR3nt: TGTGCCAGCAGTGAAGTGGTAGACCGCAACTACGAGCAGTACTTC
d_gene: TRBD1; v_gene: TRBV20-1; abundance: few; j_gene: TRBJ2-1; CDR3aa: CSAAGGTSSYNEQFF; CDR3nt: TGCAGTGCAGCAGGGGGCACGAGCTCCTACAATGAGCAGTTCTTC
d_gene: .; v_gene: TRBV7-9; abundance: many; j_gene: TRBJ2-7; CDR3aa: CASSPPGDEQYF; CDR3nt: TGTGCCAGCAGCCCACCCGGGGACGAGCAGTACTTC
d_gene: .; v_gene: TRBV7-2; abundance: many; j_gene: TRBJ1-1; CDR3aa: CASSLNAQVMNTEAFF; CDR3nt: TGTGCCAGCAGCTTAAACGCCCAGGTGATGAACACTGAAGCTTTCTTT
d_gene: .; v_gene: TRBV5-1; abundance: .; j_gene: TRBJ2-2; CDR3aa: CASSGDGYTGELFF; CDR3nt: TGCGCCAGCAGCGGGGACGGGTACACCGGGGAGCTGTTTTTT
d_gene: TRBD2; v_gene: TRBV9; abundance: few; j_gene: TRBJ2-1; CDR3aa: CASSVTSGIGSYNEQFF; CDR3nt: TGTGCCAGCAGCGTAACTAGCGGGATCGGGTCCTACAATGAGCAGTTCTTC
d_gene: TRBD1; v_gene: TRBV4-3; abundance: many; j_gene: TRBJ1-2; CDR3aa: CASSQPGGDYGYTF; CDR3nt: TGCGCCAGCAGCCAACCAGGGGGCGACTATGGCTACACCTTC
d_gene: TRBD2; v_gene: TRBV27; abundance: .; j_gene: TRBJ2-3; CDR3aa: CASSFGLAGIDTQYF; CDR3nt: TGTGCCAGCAGTTTCGGGCTAGCGGGAATAGATACGCAGTATTTT
d_gene: .; v_gene: TRBV29-1; abundance: many; j_gene: TRBJ2-1; CDR3aa: CSVLGLPNHNEQFF; CDR3nt: TGCAGCGTTTTAGGACTACCGAACCACAATGAGCAGTTCTTC
d_gene: .; v_gene: TRBV28; abundance: .; j_gene: TRBJ2-1; CDR3aa: CASSLGQNFYNEQFF; CDR3nt: TGTGCCAGCAGTTTAGGACAGAATTTCTACAATGAGCAGTTCTTC
d_gene: .; v_gene: TRBV20-1; abundance: many; j_gene: TRBJ2-1; CDR3aa: CSAPGGRGTFSYNEQFF; CDR3nt: TGCAGTGCCCCAGGGGGAAGAGGGACTTTCTCCTACAATGAGCAGTTCTTC
d_gene: TRBD2; v_gene: TRBV9; abundance: .; j_gene: TRBJ2-2; CDR3aa: CASSVSGRMNTGELFF; CDR3nt: TGTGCCAGCAGCGTTAGCGGGAGGATGAACACCGGGGAGCTGTTTTTT
d_gene: .; v_gene: TRBV20-1; abundance: .; j_gene: TRBJ2-5; CDR3aa: CSLLDTENLFTQETQYF; CDR3nt: TGCAGTCTGCTAGATACAGAAAACCTTTTTACTCAAGAGACCCAGTACTTC
d_gene: .; v_gene: TRBV13; abundance: .; j_gene: TRBJ2-2; CDR3aa: CASSWRIGELFF; CDR3nt: TGTGCCAGCAGCTGGAGGATAGGGGAGCTGTTTTTT
d_gene: .; v_gene: TRBV4-1; abundance: few; j_gene: TRBJ2-7; CDR3aa: CASSQRDGPYEQYF; CDR3nt: TGCGCCAGCAGCCAGAGAGACGGTCCCTACGAGCAGTACTTC
d_gene: .; v_gene: TRBV7-9; abundance: .; j_gene: TRBJ2-5; CDR3aa: CASRLGQQETQYF; CDR3nt: TGTGCCAGCAGACTCGGACAGCAAGAGACCCAGTACTTC
d_gene: .; v_gene: TRBV28; abundance: many; j_gene: TRBJ2-4; CDR3aa: CASSLILAKNIQYF; CDR3nt: TGTGCCAGCAGTTTAATACTAGCCAAAAACATTCAGTACTTC
d_gene: .; v_gene: TRBV7-7; abundance: .; j_gene: TRBJ2-2; CDR3aa: CASSLGASTGELSGELFF; CDR3nt: TGTGCTAGCAGCTTAGGGGCGTCGACGGGGGAGTTGAGCGGGGAGCTGTTTTTT
d_gene: TRBD2; v_gene: TRBV29-1; abundance: .; j_gene: TRBJ2-2; CDR3aa: CSVGASGIIPNTGELFF; CDR3nt: TGCAGCGTTGGGGCTAGCGGGATAATACCGAACACCGGGGAGCTGTTTTTT
d_gene: .; v_gene: TRBV10-3; abundance: few; j_gene: TRBJ2-7; CDR3aa: CAISESQVPSFYEQYF; CDR3nt: TGTGCCATCAGTGAGTCCCAGGTCCCCTCCTTCTACGAGCAGTACTTC
d_gene: .; v_gene: TRBV5-5; abundance: few; j_gene: TRBJ2-1; CDR3aa: CASSFGPSRWDEQFF; CDR3nt: TGTGCCAGCAGCTTTGGGCCATCCCGCTGGGATGAGCAGTTCTTC
d_gene: .; v_gene: TRBV15; abundance: few; j_gene: TRBJ1-1; CDR3aa: CATGPRVGVTEAFF; CDR3nt: TGTGCCACCGGGCCGAGGGTGGGAGTCACTGAAGCTTTCTTT
d_gene: TRBD1; v_gene: TRBV7-7; abundance: .; j_gene: TRBJ2-7; CDR3aa: CASSEGQGVDEQYF; CDR3nt: TGTGCTAGCAGCGAGGGACAGGGTGTCGACGAGCAGTACTTC
d_gene: TRBD1; v_gene: TRBV5-1; abundance: many; j_gene: TRBJ1-6; CDR3aa: CASSPGQDDYNSPLHF; CDR3nt: TGCGCCAGCAGCCCGGGACAGGACGATTATAATTCACCCCTCCACTTT
d_gene: TRBD2; v_gene: TRBV10-3; abundance: .; j_gene: TRBJ2-3; CDR3aa: CAISEMGGGSTDTQYF; CDR3nt: TGTGCCATCAGTGAGATGGGGGGAGGGAGTACAGATACGCAGTATTTT
d_gene: TRBD2; v_gene: TRBV7-8; abundance: few; j_gene: TRBJ2-5; CDR3aa: CASSLVLTSGEPQYF; CDR3nt: TGTGCCAGCAGCTTAGTCCTGACTAGCGGGGAACCTCAGTACTTC
d_gene: .; v_gene: TRBV6-5; abundance: few; j_gene: TRBJ2-5; CDR3aa: CASTGPETQYF; CDR3nt: TGTGCCAGCACGGGACCGGAGACCCAGTACTTC
d_gene: .; v_gene: TRBV20-1; abundance: .; j_gene: TRBJ2-7; CDR3aa: CSAIPRQILHSLYEQYF; CDR3nt: TGCAGTGCCATCCCACGACAGATCCTACATTCTCTATACGAGCAGTACTTC
d_gene: TRBD2; v_gene: TRBV4-3; abundance: many; j_gene: TRBJ2-3; CDR3aa: CASSPGLAGGVTDTQYF; CDR3nt: TGCGCCAGCAGCCCGGGACTAGCGGGAGGAGTCACAGATACGCAGTATTTT
d_gene: .; v_gene: TRBV29-1; abundance: .; j_gene: TRBJ2-1; CDR3aa: CSVGGVATGEIGGWLDEQFF; CDR3nt: TGCAGCGTTGGAGGTGTCGCGACAGGTGAGATTGGCGGGTGGTTGGATGAGCAGTTCTTC
d_gene: TRBD2; v_gene: TRBV12-3/TRBV12-4; abundance: many; j_gene: TRBJ2-7; CDR3aa: CASSFVLAGIEYF; CDR3nt: TGTGCCAGCAGTTTCGTCCTAGCGGGAATCGAGTACTTC
d_gene: TRBD2; v_gene: TRBV12-3/TRBV12-4; abundance: few; j_gene: TRBJ2-2; CDR3aa: CASRPPGSSGFKNTGELFF; CDR3nt: TGTGCCAGCAGGCCACCCGGGAGTAGCGGGTTCAAGAACACCGGGGAGCTGTTTTTT
d_gene: .; v_gene: TRBV7-9; abundance: few; j_gene: TRBJ2-2; CDR3aa: CASIKNTGELFF; CDR3nt: TGTGCCAGCATCAAAAACACCGGGGAGCTGTTTTTT
d_gene: TRBD2; v_gene: TRBV25-1; abundance: many; j_gene: TRBJ2-3; CDR3aa: CASMGGSEQYF; CDR3nt: TGTGCCAGCATGGGGGGGAGTGAGCAGTATTTT
d_gene: TRBD1; v_gene: TRBV28; abundance: few; j_gene: TRBJ2-2; CDR3aa: CASFGTGTHTGELFF; CDR3nt: TGTGCCAGCTTCGGGACAGGGACCCACACCGGGGAGCTGTTTTTT
d_gene: .; v_gene: TRBV5-5; abundance: few; j_gene: TRBJ1-1; CDR3aa: CASSSKFEAFF; CDR3nt: TGTGCCAGCAGCTCCAAGTTTGAAGCTTTCTTT
d_gene: .; v_gene: TRBV10-3; abundance: .; j_gene: TRBJ2-2; CDR3aa: CAISESGLAENTGELFF; CDR3nt: TGTGCCATCAGTGAGTCAGGCTTAGCGGAGAACACCGGGGAGCTGTTTTTT
d_gene: .; v_gene: TRBV20-1; abundance: .; j_gene: TRBJ2-3; CDR3aa: CSASAEVGREYTDTQYF; CDR3nt: TGCAGTGCTAGTGCCGAAGTAGGCAGGGAATACACAGATACGCAGTATTTT